The clone carrying this T cell receptor beta chain came up once. Its antigen is still unknown. Terminally differentiated effector memory CD45RA+ cells were left out of the naive CD8 fraction, which was CD45RO-negative and positively selected for CCR7. When replicate PCRs were run on sorted subsets, they used 200 to 250 ng DNA, about 30,000 T cell genomes. Some clones are missing from TCRdb's copy, which holds only in-frame ones; the method was immunoSEQ multiplex PCR. The data show about 2.1 million clones, 90% to 95% seen once. This sample is part of a study of shared clonotypes between healthy human individuals. The overall study: In total, the donors were two women and a few men aged 18 to 49.

Whole-study findings and limits: Depth of sequencing was expected to influence donor clonotype sharing. As a rule, naive subsets had a larger estimated richness than memory subsets.

With 5 bases clipped from V and 2 bases from J, the junction kept 20 bases outside the gene matches. This CDR3 region has 20 residues. CDR1 and CDR2 (germline): LNHDA, SQIVND (reference sequence). The J gene is TRBJ2-2, the V gene TRBV19; 7 nucleotides align to TRBD2. This receptor was taken from a man younger than 30 in good health. Some clones in this sample may be carry-over from other donors' samples. The sample taken for sequencing was naive CD8+ T cells from PBMCs. CDR3: CASSSPEARERWDNTGELFF. The CDR3 coding sequence is TGTGCCAGTAGTTCCCCGGAGGCGCGGGAGAGATGGGATAACACCGGGGAGCTGTTTTTT.